Below are 17 T cell receptor beta chains sequenced from a single sample in a study of shared clonotypes between healthy human individuals. TCRdb keeps only in-frame clones here, not all; method: immunoSEQ multiplex PCR. The profile shows about 710,000 clones, roughly 72% of them singletons. Sequenced input: memory CD4+ T cells sorted from blood. Subset specified: CD45RA-negative fraction. These receptors were collected from a woman aged 30 to 39 in good health.

V usage is TRBV27 and J usage is TRBJ1-1; maybe TRBD1 (5 bases). The CDR3 is 14 amino acids. Per germline, CDR1 MNHEY and CDR2 SMNVEV (reference sequence). Trimming removed 5 bases at V and 3 bases at J, with 13 bases between. In DNA form, the CDR3 reads TGTGCCAGCAGTCTTCAGGGACCCTACACTGAAGCTTTCTTT. This codes for CASSLQGPYTEAFF.

The V gene is TRBV28, the J gene TRBJ2-3, with 7 bases identical to TRBD1. Germline lookup yields CDR1 MDHEN and CDR2 SYDVKM. This CDR3 spans 16 amino acids. Germline trimming cut 6 bases from V and 1 base from J; bases unmatched to any gene: 10. The CDR3 spells CASSSVPGQGTDTQYF. The CDR3 nucleotides are TGTGCCAGCAGCTCCGTTCCCGGACAGGGCACAGATACGCAGTATTTT.

The chain employs TRBV6-1 and TRBJ2-3; D might be TRBD1 or TRBD2, each matching 5 bases. The ends were cut back, 2 bases at V and 6 bases at J, with 12 bases in the middle. CDR3 length: 14 residues. Germline values: CDR1 MNHNS, CDR2 SASEGT. The DNA for the CDR3 is TGTGCCAGCAGTGAAATAGGGACGGGGGATACGCAGTATTTT. Amino acid sequence: CASSEIGTGDTQYF.

This clone appeared a few times. The genes are TRBV2 and TRBJ2-5; possible D gene TRBD1, 6 bases. This CDR3 spans 14 amino acids. V was cut by 4 bases and J by 5 bases, with 14 bases left in between. Germline V gives CDR1 SNHLY, CDR2 FYNNEI. The CDR3: CASSAQQGSETQYF. The CDR3 coding sequence is TGTGCCAGCAGTGCCCAACAGGGATCGGAGACCCAGTACTTC.

Of note for this clone: Other DNA sequences of this sample code for an identical CDR3. This chain links TRBV5-1 with TRBJ2-3, with D possibly TRBD1 on 5 matching bases. Trimming left V 1 base short and J 1 base short, with 13 bases between. The CDR3 sequence is 16 residues long. Germline CDR1 reads SGHRS; CDR2 reads YFSETQ. The CDR3 here is CASSLSQGPGTDTQYF. In nucleotides, the CDR3 is TGCGCCAGCAGCTTGAGTCAGGGCCCTGGCACAGATACGCAGTATTTT. The whole variable domain, filled in from reference TRBV5-1 and TRBJ2-3, reads KAGVTQTPRYLIKTRGQQVTLSCSPISGHRSVSWYQQTPGQGLQFLFEYFSETQRNKGNFPGRFSGRQFSNSRSEMNVSTLELGDSALYLCASSLSQGPGTDTQYFGPGTRLTVL.

The rearrangement joins TRBV9 to TRBJ2-5; D gene ambiguous. CDR1 SGDLS and CDR2 YYNGEE come from the germline V gene. Deletions cut 4 bases from V and 2 bases from J, with 18 bases between. CDR3 length: 16 amino acids. In DNA, the CDR3 is TGTGCCAGCAGCCCCCGAAGCGTTGTGTCGCAAGAGACCCAGTACTTC. Translation gives CASSPRSVVSQETQYF.

This chain uses TRBV7-2 with TRBJ2-3; 7 nucleotides align to TRBD2. After removal of 5 bases from V and 4 bases from J, the junction contained 6 bases not matched to a gene. From germline, CDR1 is SGHTA and CDR2 FQGNSA. The CDR3 runs 14 residues. CDR3 loop: CASSKREVADTQYF. The CDR3 bases are TGTGCCAGCAGCAAGCGGGAAGTCGCAGATACGCAGTATTTT.

The chain joins TRBV6-1 to TRBJ1-5; 7 nucleotides align to TRBD1. The V segment lost 2 bases and the J segment 2 bases; nucleotides outside the gene matches: 9. The CDR3 loop spans 17 amino acids. Germline V gene sequence: CDR1 MNHNS, CDR2 SASEGT. The CDR3 DNA reads TGTGCCAGCAGTGAAAGGGGACAGTCCCTTGGCAATCAGCCCCAGCATTTT. This codes for CASSERGQSLGNQPQHF.

The chain carries TRBV5-1 and TRBJ2-1; the match to TRBD2 covers 9 bases. Germline V gene data show CDR1 as SGHRS and CDR2 as YFSETQ. V was pared by 4 bases and J by 9 bases, with 8 bases of the junction left unmatched. The CDR3 has 14 amino acids. The chain's CDR3 is CASSVYRREGEQFF. For the CDR3, the DNA is TGCGCCAGCAGCGTGTACCGGCGGGAGGGTGAGCAGTTCTTC.

This clone was counted between two and nine times. The same CDR3 is also encoded by other DNA sequences in this sample. The chain links TRBV29-1 to TRBJ1-5; TRBD1 agrees at 12 bases. The CDR3 covers 14 residues. V was clipped by 5 bases and J by 5 bases; unmatched bases: 4. Germline loops: CDR1 SQVTM, CDR2 ANQGSEA. CDR3: CSVTGTGGDQPQHF. In nucleotides, the CDR3 is TGCAGCGTTACCGGGACAGGGGGCGATCAGCCCCAGCATTTT.

This clone appeared a single time. This chain links TRBV5-1 with TRBJ1-1; D perhaps matches TRBD1 (6 bases). The CDR3 totals 15 residues. The V gene lost 0 bases and the J gene lost 1 base, with 10 bases spanning the gap. From germline, CDR1 is SGHRS and CDR2 YFSETQ. The DNA of the CDR3 is TGCGCCAGCAGCTTGGTAGGGGGATGGAACACTGAAGCTTTCTTT. This translates into CASSLVGGWNTEAFF.

J is TRBJ2-5 and V is TRBV25-1, with TRBD2 identical over 7 bases. The V segment lost 6 bases and the J segment 2 bases; nucleotides outside the gene matches: 12. This CDR3 contains 16 residues. Per the germline V gene, CDR1 is MGHDK and CDR2 is SYGVNS. CDR3 protein: CASRKTSAGRQETQYF. In DNA form, the CDR3 reads TGTGCCAGCAGAAAGACCTCAGCGGGACGACAAGAGACCCAGTACTTC.

The J gene is TRBJ2-7, the V gene TRBV15, with D hard to call. Trimming removed 0 bases at V and 7 bases at J, with 10 bases between. This CDR3 comprises 13 residues. Per the germline V gene, CDR1 is LNHNV and CDR2 is YYDKDF (reference sequence). Written as DNA, the CDR3 is TGTGCCACCAGCAGAGATATGGTTAGGGAGCAGTACTTC. Translating it yields CATSRDMVREQYF.

This clone has only a few counts. The chain carries TRBV5-4 and TRBJ2-1; 11 nucleotides match TRBD2. CDR1 SGHNT and CDR2 YYREEE come from the germline V gene (reference sequence). The trim removed 0 bases at V and 5 bases at J, leaving 7 bases unmatched. This CDR3 is built from 17 residues. CDR3 loop: CASSLALGLAGHNEQFF. CDR3 in DNA: TGTGCCAGCAGCTTGGCCCTAGGACTAGCGGGCCACAATGAGCAGTTCTTC.

This clone has only a few counts. CDR3 bases: TGTGCCAGCAGCGTGGGGGACAACAACTATGGCTACACCTTC. Translation: CASSVGDNNYGYTF. The genes are TRBV9 and TRBJ1-2, with D perhaps TRBD1 (6 bases). Germline V lookup: CDR1 SGDLS, CDR2 YYNGEE. V was shortened by 2 bases and J by 2 bases, with 10 bases between the two germline ends. The CDR3 contains 14 residues.

This clone was seen ten or more times. At the DNA level, this CDR3 is encoded by other sequences in the same sample as well. The chain carries TRBV18 and TRBJ2-5; D is possibly TRBD2 (6 bases). Germline V gene sequence: CDR1 KGHSH, CDR2 LQKENI. CDR3 size: 13 residues. V shed 4 bases and J shed 4 bases, with 10 bases lying between them. CDR3 protein: CASSLGLRETQYF. The CDR3 region has the DNA TGTGCCAGCTCACTGGGACTCCGAGAGACCCAGTACTTC.

The rearrangement uses TRBV15 and TRBJ1-5; TRBD1 matches at 8 bases. V dropped 9 bases and J dropped 2; count of bases not matched to a gene: 3. The germline V gene has CDR1 LNHNV and CDR2 YYDKDF (reference sequence). The CDR3 contains 13 residues. The chain's CDR3 is CATQGAGNQPQHF. Written as DNA, the CDR3 is TGTGCCACGCAGGGGGCAGGCAATCAGCCCCAGCATTTT.